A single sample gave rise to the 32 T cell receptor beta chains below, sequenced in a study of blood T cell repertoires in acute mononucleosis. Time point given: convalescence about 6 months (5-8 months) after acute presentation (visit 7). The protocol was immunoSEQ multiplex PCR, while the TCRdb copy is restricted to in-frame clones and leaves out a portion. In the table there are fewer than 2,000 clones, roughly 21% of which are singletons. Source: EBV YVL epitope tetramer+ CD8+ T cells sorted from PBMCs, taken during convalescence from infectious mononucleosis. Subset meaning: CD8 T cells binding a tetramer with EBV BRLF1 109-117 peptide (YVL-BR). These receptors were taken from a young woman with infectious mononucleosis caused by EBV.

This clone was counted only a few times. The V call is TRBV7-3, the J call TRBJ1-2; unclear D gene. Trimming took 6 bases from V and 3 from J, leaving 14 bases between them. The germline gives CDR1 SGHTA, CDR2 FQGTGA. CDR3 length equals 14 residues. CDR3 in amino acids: CASSEFLDYYGYTF. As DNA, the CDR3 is TGTGCCAGCAGTGAATTCTTGGATTACTATGGCTACACCTTC.

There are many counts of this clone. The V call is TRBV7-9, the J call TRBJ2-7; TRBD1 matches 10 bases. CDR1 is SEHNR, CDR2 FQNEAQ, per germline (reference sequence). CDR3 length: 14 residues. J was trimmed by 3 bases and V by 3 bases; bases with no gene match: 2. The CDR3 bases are TGTGCCAGCAGCTTTGGACAGGGGGTCTACGAGCAGTACTTC. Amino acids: CASSFGQGVYEQYF.

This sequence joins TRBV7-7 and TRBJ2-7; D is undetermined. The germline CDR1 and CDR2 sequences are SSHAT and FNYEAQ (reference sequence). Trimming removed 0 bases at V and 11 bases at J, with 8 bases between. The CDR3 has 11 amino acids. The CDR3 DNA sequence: TGTGCCAGCAGCTTAGCCTCTAAGGAGTACTTC. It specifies CASSLASKEYF. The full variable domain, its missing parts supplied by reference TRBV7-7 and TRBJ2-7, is GAGVSQSPRYKVTKRGQDVTLRCDPISSHATLYWYQQALGQGPEFLTYFNYEAQPDKSGLPSDRFSAERPEGSISTLTIQRTEQRDSAMYRCASSLASKEYFGPGTRLTVT.

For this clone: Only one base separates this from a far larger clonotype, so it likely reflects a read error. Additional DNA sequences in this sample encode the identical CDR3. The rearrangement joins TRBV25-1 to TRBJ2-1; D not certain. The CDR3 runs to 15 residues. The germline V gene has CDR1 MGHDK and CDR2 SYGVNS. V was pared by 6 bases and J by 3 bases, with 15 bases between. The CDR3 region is CASSQVPRDYNEQFF. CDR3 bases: TGTGCCAGCAGCCAAGTACCCCGAGACTACAATGAGCAGTTCTTC.

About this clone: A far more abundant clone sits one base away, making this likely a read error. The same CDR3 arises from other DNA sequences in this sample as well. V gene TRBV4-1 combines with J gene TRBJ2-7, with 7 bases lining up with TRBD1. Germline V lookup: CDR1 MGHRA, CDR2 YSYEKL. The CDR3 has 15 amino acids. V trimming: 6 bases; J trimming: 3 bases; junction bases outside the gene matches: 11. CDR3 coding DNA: TGCGCCAGCAGTCCGACCGCCGGGACAGACTACGAGCAGTACTTC. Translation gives CASSPTAGTDYEQYF.

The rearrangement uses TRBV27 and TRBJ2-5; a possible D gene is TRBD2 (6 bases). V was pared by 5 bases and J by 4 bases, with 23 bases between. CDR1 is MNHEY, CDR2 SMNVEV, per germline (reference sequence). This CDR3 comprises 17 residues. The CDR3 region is CASSSTYPGSVGETQYF. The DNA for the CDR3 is TGTGCCAGCAGTAGTACTTACCCCGGGAGTGTTGGAGAGACCCAGTACTTC.

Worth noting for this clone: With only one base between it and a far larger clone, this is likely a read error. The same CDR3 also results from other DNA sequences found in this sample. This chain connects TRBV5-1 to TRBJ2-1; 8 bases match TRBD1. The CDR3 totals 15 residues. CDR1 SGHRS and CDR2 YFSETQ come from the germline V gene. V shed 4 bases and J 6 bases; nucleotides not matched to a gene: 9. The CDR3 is CASSPDPTGVNEQFF. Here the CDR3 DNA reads TGCGCCAGCAGCCCCGACCCGACAGGGGTCAATGAGCAGTTCTTC.

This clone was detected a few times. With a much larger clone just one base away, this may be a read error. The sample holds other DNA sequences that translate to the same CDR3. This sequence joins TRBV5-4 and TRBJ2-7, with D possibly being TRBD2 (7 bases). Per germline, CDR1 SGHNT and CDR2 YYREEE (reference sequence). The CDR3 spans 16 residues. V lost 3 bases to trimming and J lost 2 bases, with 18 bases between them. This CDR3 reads CASSSGGGGGTYEQYF. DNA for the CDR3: TGTGCCAGCAGCTCTGGGGGCGGGGGCGGGACCTACGAGCAGTACTTC.

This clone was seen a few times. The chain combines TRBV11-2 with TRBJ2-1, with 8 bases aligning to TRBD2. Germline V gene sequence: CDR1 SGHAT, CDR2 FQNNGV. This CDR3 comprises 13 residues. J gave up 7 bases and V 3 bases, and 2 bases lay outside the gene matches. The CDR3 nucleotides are TGTGCCAGCAGCTTGGCTAGCGGGAATGAGCAGTTCTTC. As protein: CASSLASGNEQFF. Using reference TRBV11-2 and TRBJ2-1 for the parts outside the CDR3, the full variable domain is EAGVAQSPRYKIIEKRQSVAFWCNPISGHATLYWYQQILGQGPKLLIQFQNNGVVDDSQLPKDRFSAERLKGVDSTLKIQPAKLEDSAVYLCASSLASGNEQFFGPGTRLTVL.

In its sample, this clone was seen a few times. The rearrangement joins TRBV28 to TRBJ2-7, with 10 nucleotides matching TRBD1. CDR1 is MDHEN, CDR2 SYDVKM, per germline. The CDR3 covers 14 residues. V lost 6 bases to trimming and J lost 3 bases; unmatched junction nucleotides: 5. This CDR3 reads CASSFGQGVYEQYF. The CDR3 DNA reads TGTGCCAGCAGCTTTGGACAGGGGGTCTACGAGCAGTACTTC.

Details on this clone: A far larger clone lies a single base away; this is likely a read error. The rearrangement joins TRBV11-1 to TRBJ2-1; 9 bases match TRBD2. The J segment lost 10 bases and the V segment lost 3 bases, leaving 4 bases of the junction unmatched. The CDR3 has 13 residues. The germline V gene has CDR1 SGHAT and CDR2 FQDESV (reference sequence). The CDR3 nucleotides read TGTGCCAGCAGCTTCCCTAGCGGGAACGAGCAGTTCTTC. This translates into CASSFPSGNEQFF.

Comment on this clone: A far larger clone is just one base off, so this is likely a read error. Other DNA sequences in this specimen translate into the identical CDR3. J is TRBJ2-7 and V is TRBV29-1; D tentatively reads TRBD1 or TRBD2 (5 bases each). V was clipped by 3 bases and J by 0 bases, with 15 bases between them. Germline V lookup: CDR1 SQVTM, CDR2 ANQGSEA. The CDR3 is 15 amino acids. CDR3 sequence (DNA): TGCAGCGTTGACCTTTCGGGGCAGTCCTCCTACGAGCAGTACTTC. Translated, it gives CSVDLSGQSSYEQYF.

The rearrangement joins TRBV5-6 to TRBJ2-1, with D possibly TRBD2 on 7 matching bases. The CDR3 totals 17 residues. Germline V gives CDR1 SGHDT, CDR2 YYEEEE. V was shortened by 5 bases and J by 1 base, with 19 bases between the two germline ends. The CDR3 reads CASSPLTGGESYNEQFF. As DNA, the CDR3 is TGTGCCAGCAGTCCCCTCACGGGGGGCGAATCCTACAATGAGCAGTTCTTC.

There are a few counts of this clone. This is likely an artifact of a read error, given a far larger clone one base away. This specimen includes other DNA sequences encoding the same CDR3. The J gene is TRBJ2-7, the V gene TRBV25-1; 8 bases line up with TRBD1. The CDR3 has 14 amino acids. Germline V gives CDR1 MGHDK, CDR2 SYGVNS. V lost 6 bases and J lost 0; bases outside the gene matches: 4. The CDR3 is CASSQDRDSYEQYF. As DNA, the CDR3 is TGTGCCAGCAGCCAGGACAGGGACTCCTACGAGCAGTACTTC.

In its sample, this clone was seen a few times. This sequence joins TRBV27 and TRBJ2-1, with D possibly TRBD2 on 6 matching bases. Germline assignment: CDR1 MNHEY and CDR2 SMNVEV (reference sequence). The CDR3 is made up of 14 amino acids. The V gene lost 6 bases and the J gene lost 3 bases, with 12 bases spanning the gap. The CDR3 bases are TGTGCCAGCAGGGGGGGAGGTGGCTACAATGAGCAGTTCTTC. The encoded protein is CASRGGGGYNEQFF.

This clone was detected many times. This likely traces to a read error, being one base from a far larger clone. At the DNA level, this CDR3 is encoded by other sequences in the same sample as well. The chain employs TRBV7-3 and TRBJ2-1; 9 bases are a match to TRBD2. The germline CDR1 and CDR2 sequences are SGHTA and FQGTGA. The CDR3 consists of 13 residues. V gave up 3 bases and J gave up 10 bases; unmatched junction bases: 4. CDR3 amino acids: CASSFPSGNEQFF. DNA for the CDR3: TGTGCCAGCAGCTTCCCTAGCGGGAACGAGCAGTTCTTC.

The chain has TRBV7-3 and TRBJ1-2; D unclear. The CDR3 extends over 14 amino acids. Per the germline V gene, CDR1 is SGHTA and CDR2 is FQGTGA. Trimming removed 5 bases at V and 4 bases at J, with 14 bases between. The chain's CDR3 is CASSPDDRAYGYTF. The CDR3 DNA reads TGTGCCAGCAGCCCAGACGATAGGGCCTATGGCTACACCTTC. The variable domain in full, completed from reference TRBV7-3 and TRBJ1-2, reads GAGVSQTPSNKVTEKGKYVELRCDPISGHTALYWYRQSLGQGPEFLIYFQGTGAADDSGLPNDRFFAVRPEGSVSTLKIQRTERGDSAVYLCASSPDDRAYGYTFGSGTRLTVV.

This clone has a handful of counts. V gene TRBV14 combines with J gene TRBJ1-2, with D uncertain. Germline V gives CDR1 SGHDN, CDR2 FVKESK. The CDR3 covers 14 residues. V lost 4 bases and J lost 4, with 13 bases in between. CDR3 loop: CASSPDDRAYGYTF. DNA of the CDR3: TGTGCCAGCAGCCCAGACGATAGGGCCTATGGCTACACCTTC.

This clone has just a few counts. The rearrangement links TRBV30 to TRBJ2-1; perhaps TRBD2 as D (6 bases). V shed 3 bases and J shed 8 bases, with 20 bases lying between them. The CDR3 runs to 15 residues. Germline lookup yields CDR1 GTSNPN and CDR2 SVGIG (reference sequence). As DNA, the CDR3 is TGTGCCTGGAGCCGCCCGGGACTCCAAGGGGATGAGCAGTTCTTC. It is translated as CAWSRPGLQGDEQFF. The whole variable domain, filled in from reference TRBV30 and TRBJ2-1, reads SQTIHQWPATLVQPVGSPLSLECTVEGTSNPNLYWYRQAAGRGLQLLFYSVGIGQISSEVPQNLSASRPQDRQFILSSKKLLLSDSGFYLCAWSRPGLQGDEQFFGPGTRLTVL.

The CDR3 protein is CASSSWIPTEAFF. The CDR3 nucleotides read TGTGCCAGCAGCTCCTGGATCCCGACTGAAGCTTTCTTT. The chain joins TRBV28 to TRBJ1-1; no clear D gene. Trimming cost V 6 bases and J 5 bases, with 13 bases left between them. CDR3 length: 13 residues. In germline, CDR1 is MDHEN, CDR2 SYDVKM.

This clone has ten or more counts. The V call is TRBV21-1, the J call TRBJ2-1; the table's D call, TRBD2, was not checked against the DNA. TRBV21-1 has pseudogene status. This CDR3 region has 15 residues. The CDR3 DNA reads TGTGCCAGCAGCCAACTAGCGGGAGGTCTTAATGAGCAGTTCTTC. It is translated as CASSQLAGGLNEQFF.

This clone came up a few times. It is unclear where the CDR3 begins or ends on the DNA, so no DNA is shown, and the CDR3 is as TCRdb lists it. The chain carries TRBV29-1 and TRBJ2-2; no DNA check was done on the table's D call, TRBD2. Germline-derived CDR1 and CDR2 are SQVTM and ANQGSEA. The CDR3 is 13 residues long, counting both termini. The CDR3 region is CSVGLVKPGSCFF.

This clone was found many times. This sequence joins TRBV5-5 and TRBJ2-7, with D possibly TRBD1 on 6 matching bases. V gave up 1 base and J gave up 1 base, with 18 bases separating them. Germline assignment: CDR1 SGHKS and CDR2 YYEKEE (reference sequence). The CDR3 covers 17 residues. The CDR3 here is CASSLFQKQGESYEQYF. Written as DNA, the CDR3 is TGTGCCAGCAGCTTGTTCCAAAAACAGGGCGAGTCCTACGAGCAGTACTTC.

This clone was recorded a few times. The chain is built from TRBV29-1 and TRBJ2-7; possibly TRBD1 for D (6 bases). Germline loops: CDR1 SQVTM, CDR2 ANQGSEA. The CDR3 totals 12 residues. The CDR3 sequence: CSANPGVGEQYF. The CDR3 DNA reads TGCAGTGCGAACCCAGGGGTGGGGGAGCAGTACTTC.

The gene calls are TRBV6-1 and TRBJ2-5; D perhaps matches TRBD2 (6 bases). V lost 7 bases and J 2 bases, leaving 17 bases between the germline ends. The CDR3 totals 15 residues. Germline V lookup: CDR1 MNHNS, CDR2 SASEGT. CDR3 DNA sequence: TGTGCCAGCATGAGGGAGTTGGCGGGGCAAGAGACCCAGTACTTC. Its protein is CASMRELAGQETQYF.

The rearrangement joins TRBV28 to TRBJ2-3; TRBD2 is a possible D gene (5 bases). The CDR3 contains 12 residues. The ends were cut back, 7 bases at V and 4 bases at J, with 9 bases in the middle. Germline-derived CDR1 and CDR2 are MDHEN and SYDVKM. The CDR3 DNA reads TGTGCCAGCACTACGGACTCAGATACGCAGTATTTT. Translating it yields CASTTDSDTQYF.

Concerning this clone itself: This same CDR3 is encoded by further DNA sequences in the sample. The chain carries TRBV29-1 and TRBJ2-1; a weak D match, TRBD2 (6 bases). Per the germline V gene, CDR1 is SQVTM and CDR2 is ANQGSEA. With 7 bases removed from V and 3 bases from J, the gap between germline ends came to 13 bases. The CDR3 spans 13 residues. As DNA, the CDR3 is TGCAGCGCAGGGAGGTCCCTCTACAATGAGCAGTTCTTC. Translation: CSAGRSLYNEQFF.

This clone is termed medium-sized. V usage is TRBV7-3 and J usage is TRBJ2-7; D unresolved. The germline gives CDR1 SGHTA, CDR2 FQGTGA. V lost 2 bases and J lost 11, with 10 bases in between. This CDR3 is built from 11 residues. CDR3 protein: CASSLASKEYF. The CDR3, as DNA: TGTGCCAGCAGCTTAGCCTCTAAGGAGTACTTC.

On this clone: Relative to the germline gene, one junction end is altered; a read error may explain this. The chain's CDR3 is CASSAQMEQSF. The DNA of the CDR3 is TGTGCCAGCAGTGCGCAAATGGAGCAGAGCTTC. J is TRBJ2-7 and V is TRBV25-1, with D unclear. CDR3 length: 11 residues. Germline CDR1 reads MGHDK; CDR2 reads SYGVNS.

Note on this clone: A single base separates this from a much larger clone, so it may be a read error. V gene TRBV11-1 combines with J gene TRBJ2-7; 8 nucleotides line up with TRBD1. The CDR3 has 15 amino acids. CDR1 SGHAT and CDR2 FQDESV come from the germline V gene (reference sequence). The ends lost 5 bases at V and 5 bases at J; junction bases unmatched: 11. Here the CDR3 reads CASSQTPTGADEQYF. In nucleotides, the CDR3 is TGTGCCAGCAGCCAAACCCCGACAGGGGCGGACGAGCAGTACTTC.

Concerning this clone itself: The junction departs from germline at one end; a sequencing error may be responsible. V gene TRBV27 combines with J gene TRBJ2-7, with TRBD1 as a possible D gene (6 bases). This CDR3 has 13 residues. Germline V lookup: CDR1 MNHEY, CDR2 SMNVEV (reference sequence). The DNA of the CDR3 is TGCGCCTGCAGTTGGACAGCCTCCTACGAGCAGCACTTC. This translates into CACSWTASYEQHF.

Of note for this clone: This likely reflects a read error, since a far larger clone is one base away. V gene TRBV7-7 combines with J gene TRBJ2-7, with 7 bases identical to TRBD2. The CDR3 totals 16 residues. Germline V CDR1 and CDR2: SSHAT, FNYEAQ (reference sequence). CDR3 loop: CASSLGATSRSYEQYF. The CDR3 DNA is TGTGCTAGCAGCTTAGGCGCGACTAGCAGGTCCTACGAGCAGTACTTC.